Presented here are 7 T cell receptor beta chains from one specimen sequenced in a study of blood T cell repertoires in COVID-19. Profiled with immunoSEQ multiplex PCR; TCRdb holds only in-frame clones, not every one. Here the sample spans about 380,000 clones, 85% being singletons. Material: peripheral blood. The receptors stem from a woman aged 18-29 years with acute or convalescent COVID-19.

The rearrangement joins TRBV10-3 to TRBJ2-5; 8 bases agree with TRBD1. Germline-derived CDR1 and CDR2 are ENHRY and SYGVKD. Trimming took 11 bases from V and 5 from J; bases not matched to a gene: 10. The CDR3 is 13 residues long. The chain's CDR3 is CAAQGGRQETQYF. The DNA for the CDR3 is TGTGCCGCACAGGGGGGTAGGCAGGAGACCCAGTACTTC.

The chain recombines TRBV29-1 with TRBJ2-7, with 11 bases lining up with TRBD1. Looked up from germline, CDR1 is SQVTM and CDR2 is ANQGSEA. The V gene end was trimmed by 6 bases and the J gene end by 3 bases; junction bases not matched to a gene: 7. This CDR3 has 14 residues. The CDR3 loop is CSVAPGQGDYEQYF. Written as DNA, the CDR3 is TGCAGCGTGGCTCCGGGACAGGGGGACTACGAGCAGTACTTC.

The rearrangement joins TRBV5-1 to TRBJ1-2; 8 bases agree with TRBD1. Germline V gene sequence: CDR1 SGHRS, CDR2 YFSETQ. J lost 8 bases, V lost 1 base, and 4 bases had no gene match. This CDR3 is 13 amino acids long. In nucleotides, the CDR3 is TGCGCCAGCAGCTTGAGGACAGGGATCGGCTACACCTTC. This encodes CASSLRTGIGYTF.

V is TRBV6-5 and J is TRBJ1-2; 7 bases line up with TRBD1. The CDR3 consists of 11 residues. Trimming cost V 8 bases and J 3 bases; bases outside gene matches: 0. Germline values: CDR1 MNHEY, CDR2 SVGAGI. This CDR3 is CASGTDYGYTF. DNA for the CDR3: TGTGCCAGCGGGACAGACTATGGCTACACCTTC.

The chain joins TRBV4-1 to TRBJ1-1; D unclear. Germline assignment: CDR1 MGHRA and CDR2 YSYEKL. V was cut by 4 bases and J by 2 bases, with 14 bases left in between. The CDR3 spans 15 residues. CDR3 loop: CASSLLGRANTEAFF. The CDR3 DNA reads as TGCGCCAGCAGCCTCCTAGGGAGGGCAAACACTGAAGCTTTCTTT.

The gene calls are TRBV3-1 (or the pseudogene TRBV3-2) and TRBJ1-5; 9 bases agree with TRBD1. Trimming removed 6 bases from V and 6 bases from J; junction bases left unmatched: 3. Germline CDR1 is LGHDT and CDR2 is YNNKEL (reference sequence). The CDR3 covers 13 residues. As DNA, the CDR3 is TGTGCCAGCAGACAGGGGGCCGCTCAGCCCCAGCATTTT. Translation: CASRQGAAQPQHF.

The CDR3 nucleotides read TGTGCCAGCAGTGAAGCGTCGACCGGAAGGGGCCCAGATACGCAGTATTTT. Translated, it gives CASSEASTGRGPDTQYF. The chain couples TRBV2 to TRBJ2-3, with D tentatively TRBD1 (5 bases). V was pared by 0 bases and J by 4 bases, with 17 bases between. Germline loops: CDR1 SNHLY, CDR2 FYNNEI. There are 17 residues in the CDR3.